These 23 T cell receptor beta chains came from one sample sequenced in a study of control samples from healthy donors and cancer patients. Sequencing was performed with immunoSEQ multiplex PCR; in TCRdb, only in-frame clones are kept and a portion is missing. The sample includes about 95,000 clones, around 89% seen only once; the top ten take 13% to 15%. The sample was blood. The receptors come from a woman aged 70-85 years in good health.

In this sample, this clone turned up many times. The gene calls are TRBV6-4 and TRBJ1-1, with D hard to call. The germline V and J ends were trimmed by 5 bases and 1 base, with 11 bases remaining between them. Germline loops: CDR1 MRHNA, CDR2 SNTAGT. The CDR3 has 14 amino acids. The CDR3 nucleotides read TGTGCCAGCAGTCCAGCCCCGGGGAACACTGAAGCTTTCTTT. It is translated as CASSPAPGNTEAFF.

The chain uses TRBV7-8 and TRBJ1-2, with 9 bases matching TRBD1. V lost 5 bases to trimming and J lost 4 bases; unmatched junction nucleotides: 8. Germline loops: CDR1 SGHVS, CDR2 FQNEAQ. The CDR3 runs to 15 residues. CDR3 sequence reads: CASSPRTGDLYGYTF. CDR3 nucleotide sequence: TGTGCCAGCAGCCCTAGGACAGGGGACCTCTATGGCTACACCTTC.

V is TRBV2 and J is TRBJ1-6, with 10 bases matching TRBD1. The CDR3 consists of 14 residues. Per the germline V gene, CDR1 is SNHLY and CDR2 is FYNNEI. Trimming at V came to 3 bases and at J to 14 bases, leaving 7 bases not matched to a gene. This CDR3 is CASSDGGQGSALHF. In nucleotides, the CDR3 is TGTGCCAGCAGTGATGGGGGACAGGGGAGTGCCCTCCACTTT.

The chain carries TRBV2 and TRBJ1-2, with TRBD1 matching 8 bases. The V gene end was trimmed by 6 bases and the J gene end by 4 bases; junction bases not matched to a gene: 4. The germline gives CDR1 SNHLY, CDR2 FYNNEI. The CDR3 covers 13 residues. As DNA, the CDR3 is TGTGCCAGCAGCGCCACAGGGGGCTATGGCTACACCTTC. Its protein product is CASSATGGYGYTF.

The chain carries TRBV5-1 and TRBJ2-7; unclear D gene. The germline V and J ends were trimmed by 0 bases and 6 bases, with 13 bases remaining between them. CDR3 length equals 14 residues. Germline V gene data show CDR1 as SGHRS and CDR2 as YFSETQ. Written as DNA, the CDR3 is TGCGCCAGCAGCTTGGATTCGGGTTACAGCGAGCAGTACTTC. It encodes CASSLDSGYSEQYF.

The genes are TRBV19 and TRBJ1-4, with D perhaps TRBD1 (5 bases). The V and J ends lost 1 base and 3 bases respectively, with 12 bases between them. The length of the CDR3 is 16 residues. CDR1 and CDR2 from the germline V gene are LNHDA and SQIVND (reference sequence). The DNA for the CDR3 is TGTGCCAGTAGTATAGGGGGGACTTCTGCTAATGAAAAACTGTTTTTT. It codes for CASSIGGTSANEKLFF.

The chain uses TRBV10-2 and TRBJ1-4; a weak D match, TRBD1 (5 bases). Trimming removed 2 bases from V and 2 bases from J, with 9 bases in between. CDR1 is WSHSY, CDR2 SAAADI, per germline. CDR3 length: 15 residues. The CDR3 loop is CASSEQGQTNEKLFF. The DNA for the CDR3 is TGCGCCAGCAGTGAGCAGGGTCAGACTAATGAAAAACTGTTTTTT.

This chain links TRBV7-2 with TRBJ2-7, with D maybe TRBD1 (5 bases). CDR1 and CDR2 (germline): SGHTA, FQGNSA. Trimming pared 3 bases from V and 0 bases from J, leaving 9 bases between. This CDR3 has 14 residues. CDR3 sequence: CASSLETASYEQYF. As DNA, the CDR3 is TGTGCCAGCAGCTTGGAGACAGCCTCCTACGAGCAGTACTTC.

The rearrangement joins TRBV9 to TRBJ1-2, with D perhaps TRBD1 (5 bases). The CDR3 is 16 residues long. The V and J ends lost 0 bases and 6 bases respectively, with 18 bases between them. CDR1 is SGDLS and CDR2 is YYNGEE in the germline V gene. The DNA of the CDR3 is TGTGCCAGCAGCGTAGCTTTTACCGGGGCATCACATGGCTACACCTTC. Its translation: CASSVAFTGASHGYTF.

This clone occurred once. The rearrangement joins TRBV6-1 to TRBJ2-1; D unresolved. V gave up 6 bases and J gave up 0 bases, with 6 bases separating them. The CDR3 covers 13 residues. Germline CDR1 is MNHNS and CDR2 is SASEGT. The CDR3 is CASSQSSYNEQFF. CDR3 in DNA: TGTGCCAGCAGCCAGAGCTCCTACAATGAGCAGTTCTTC.

The gene calls are TRBV11-2 and TRBJ2-7; 8 nucleotides line up with TRBD1. Germline V gene lookup returns CDR1 SGHAT and CDR2 FQNNGV. The CDR3 consists of 14 residues. The V gene end was trimmed by 5 bases and the J gene end by 4 bases; junction bases not matched to a gene: 7. The CDR3 region has the DNA TGTGCCAGCAGCGTCCCGCAGGGGGCTTACGAGCAGTACTTC. Translated: CASSVPQGAYEQYF.

J is TRBJ2-7 and V is TRBV3-1 (or the pseudogene TRBV3-2); D is perhaps TRBD1 (5 bases). This CDR3 spans 14 amino acids. CDR1 LGHDT and CDR2 YNNKEL come from the germline V gene (reference sequence). Trimming shortened V by 4 bases and J by 0 bases, and 10 bases separated the two germline ends. CDR3 nucleotides: TGTGCCAGCAGCCTCAGACAGCCCTCCTACGAGCAGTACTTC. Translation gives CASSLRQPSYEQYF.

The chain joins TRBV6-5 to TRBJ1-1; maybe TRBD1 (5 bases). Trimming cost V 3 bases and J 7 bases, with 9 bases left between them. The germline V gene encodes CDR1 MNHEY and CDR2 SVGAGI. The CDR3 loop spans 12 amino acids. The CDR3 sequence: CASSYGAGEAFF. The CDR3, as DNA: TGTGCCAGCAGTTATGGGGCAGGTGAAGCTTTCTTT.

This chain uses TRBV9 with TRBJ1-1; D gene unclear. Trimming took 2 bases from V and 0 from J, leaving 11 bases between them. Germline-derived CDR1 and CDR2 are SGDLS and YYNGEE. The CDR3 totals 15 residues. CDR3 amino acids: CASSVRGSMNTEAFF. CDR3 nucleotides: TGTGCCAGCAGCGTCCGGGGATCCATGAACACTGAAGCTTTCTTT.

This chain uses TRBV5-1 with TRBJ2-2, with D perhaps matching TRBD1 or TRBD2 (5 bases each). The ends were cut back, 0 bases at V and 6 bases at J, with 6 bases in the middle. This CDR3 is built from 13 residues. The V gene's germline CDR1 is SGHRS and CDR2 YFSETQ. The CDR3 DNA reads as TGCGCCAGCAGCTTGGGGGGGTCCGGGGAGCTGTTTTTT. Protein: CASSLGGSGELFF.

The rearrangement links TRBV5-1 to TRBJ2-3, with D perhaps TRBD1 or TRBD2 (6 bases each). CDR3 length equals 15 residues. V lost 6 bases and J lost 1, with 15 bases in between. Germline CDR1 reads SGHRS; CDR2 reads YFSETQ. The DNA of the CDR3 is TGCGCCAGCACCCTGTCGGGGGCGGGCACAGATACGCAGTATTTT. As protein: CASTLSGAGTDTQYF.

This chain uses TRBV10-3 with TRBJ2-5; 7 bases line up with TRBD1. With V trimmed by 6 bases and J by 3 bases, 4 bases remained unmatched. The CDR3 covers 13 residues. Germline CDR1 reads ENHRY; CDR2 reads SYGVKD. The CDR3 nucleotides are TGTGCCATCAGGAATACAGGGGAAGAGACCCAGTACTTC. This gives the protein CAIRNTGEETQYF.

The chain carries TRBV6-5 and TRBJ1-5; possible D gene TRBD1, 5 bases. V shed 5 bases and J shed 0 bases, with 11 bases lying between them. CDR1 is MNHEY, CDR2 SVGAGI, per germline. The CDR3 has 15 residues. The CDR3 sequence: CASSRDQFSNQPQHF. The CDR3 region has the DNA TGTGCCAGCAGTCGGGACCAGTTTAGCAATCAGCCCCAGCATTTT.

V is TRBV5-5 and J is TRBJ1-5; D is possibly TRBD1 (5 bases). The CDR3 runs 15 residues. Germline V gives CDR1 SGHKS, CDR2 YYEKEE (reference sequence). Trimming took off 1 base at V and 4 bases at J, with 12 bases between the two ends. The CDR3 spells CASSLFGGFNQPQHF. The CDR3 DNA is TGTGCCAGCAGCTTGTTTGGGGGATTTAATCAGCCCCAGCATTTT.

The chain employs TRBV19 and TRBJ1-1; 7 nucleotides line up with TRBD1. J gave up 3 bases and V 6 bases, and 1 base lay outside the gene matches. The CDR3 length is 12 residues. CDR1 is LNHDA and CDR2 is SQIVND in the germline V gene (reference sequence). The CDR3 is CASSRGYTEAFF. CDR3 coding DNA: TGTGCCAGTAGCAGGGGGTACACTGAAGCTTTCTTT.

This sequence joins TRBV6-5 and TRBJ2-3, with 10 positions matching TRBD2. There are 15 residues in the CDR3. The V gene's germline CDR1 is MNHEY and CDR2 SVGAGI. The V gene end was trimmed by 6 bases and the J gene end by 7 bases; junction bases not matched to a gene: 10. The CDR3 spells CASRNGGLATNTQYF. DNA of the CDR3: TGTGCCAGCAGGAACGGGGGACTAGCGACTAATACGCAGTATTTT.

The J gene is TRBJ1-2, the V gene TRBV21-1; the tabulated D call, TRBD1, remains unverified against the DNA. TRBV21-1 is an annotated pseudogene. There are 19 residues in the CDR3. Written as DNA, the CDR3 is TGTGCCAGCTGGGGGATACCGGGACAGGGTACGGGGGCTAACTATGGCTACACCTTC. Encoded protein: CASWGIPGQGTGANYGYTF.

The rearrangement uses TRBV10-2 and TRBJ2-1; D ambiguous. CDR1 and CDR2 (germline): WSHSY, SAAADI. Trimming removed 6 bases at V and 8 bases at J, with 11 bases between. There are 12 residues in the CDR3. CDR3 amino acids: CASSDSRYEQFF. DNA for the CDR3: TGCGCCAGCAGCGACTCTAGGTATGAGCAGTTCTTC.